Shown below are 31 T cell receptor beta chains from a single sample sequenced in a study of blood T cell repertoires in COVID-19. Measured with immunoSEQ multiplex PCR; TCRdb has only the in-frame clones, and not every one. The profile shows roughly 240,000 clones, about 91% of them singletons. Material for sequencing was PBMCs or T cells enriched from blood (not recorded which). These receptors came from a woman aged 40-49 years with acute COVID-19.

There are many counts of this clone. This chain links TRBV27 with TRBJ1-4; TRBD1 is a possible D gene (5 bases). The ends were cut back, 6 bases at V and 5 bases at J, with 19 bases in the middle. Germline CDR1 reads MNHEY; CDR2 reads SMNVEV (reference sequence). The CDR3 is made up of 16 amino acids. The CDR3 region is CASSRTYRTPNEKLFF. CDR3 coding DNA: TGTGCCAGCAGCCGAACTTACAGGACCCCGAATGAAAAACTGTTTTTT.

This clone was observed once. The V and J genes are TRBV11-2 and TRBJ1-4, with TRBD1 identical over 7 bases. Germline lookup yields CDR1 SGHAT and CDR2 FQNNGV. V was clipped by 5 bases and J by 3 bases; unmatched bases: 6. The CDR3 totals 15 residues. The CDR3, as DNA: TGTGCCAGCAGCGAGAACAGGGGTCCTAATGAAAAACTGTTTTTT. This gives the protein CASSENRGPNEKLFF.

The chain uses TRBV7-2 and TRBJ2-2; 8 bases line up with TRBD2. CDR3 length: 15 residues. Germline V gene sequence: CDR1 SGHTA, CDR2 FQGNSA. J gave up 9 bases and V 5 bases, and 11 bases lay outside the gene matches. CDR3 protein: CASSQTGGSARELFF. The CDR3, as DNA: TGTGCCAGCAGCCAGACGGGAGGGTCTGCTCGGGAGCTGTTTTTT.

This chain links TRBV5-1 with TRBJ2-5; D is perhaps TRBD2 (6 bases). This CDR3 is built from 15 residues. CDR1 is SGHRS, CDR2 YFSETQ, per germline. Trimming took 0 bases from V and 3 from J, leaving 12 bases between them. The DNA for the CDR3 is TGCGCCAGCAGCTTGGGCGGGGCAAATAAAGAGACCCAGTACTTC. Translated: CASSLGGANKETQYF. The full variable domain, its missing parts supplied by reference TRBV5-1 and TRBJ2-5, is KAGVTQTPRYLIKTRGQQVTLSCSPISGHRSVSWYQQTPGQGLQFLFEYFSETQRNKGNFPGRFSGRQFSNSRSEMNVSTLELGDSALYLCASSLGGANKETQYFGPGTRLLVL.

The chain has TRBV5-1 and TRBJ2-4, with 15 nucleotides matching TRBD2. CDR3 length equals 18 residues. Trimming removed 3 bases from V and 6 bases from J; junction bases left unmatched: 10. Germline V gene data show CDR1 as SGHRS and CDR2 as YFSETQ. CDR3 amino acids: CASSSGLAGGRHGNIQYF. CDR3 DNA sequence: TGCGCCAGCAGCTCGGGACTAGCGGGAGGTCGCCACGGAAACATTCAGTACTTC.

This clone was picked up one time. The V and J genes are TRBV5-6 and TRBJ2-7; 11 nucleotides line up with TRBD2. The V gene's germline CDR1 is SGHDT and CDR2 YYEEEE. The CDR3 length is 14 residues. Losses at the gene ends were 7 bases for V and 4 bases for J; bases not matched to a gene: 7. CDR3 protein: CASRIAGGPYEQYV. CDR3 coding DNA: TGTGCCAGCCGGATAGCGGGAGGGCCTTACGAGCAGTACGTC.

The chain carries TRBV6-5 and TRBJ2-7, with 8 nucleotides matching TRBD2. The germline V gene has CDR1 MNHEY and CDR2 SVGAGI. The CDR3 extends over 15 amino acids. After removal of 2 bases from V and 0 bases from J, the junction contained 3 bases not matched to a gene. The CDR3 bases are TGTGCCAGCAGTTACGCGGGAGGACCCTCCTACGAGCAGTACGTC. Protein product: CASSYAGGPSYEQYV.

The chain links TRBV9 to TRBJ1-4; D perhaps matches TRBD1 (5 bases). The length of the CDR3 is 16 residues. V lost 6 bases, J lost 0 bases, and 15 bases lay in between. Germline CDR1 is SGDLS and CDR2 is YYNGEE. The CDR3: CASTRTGDATNEKLFF. The CDR3, as DNA: TGTGCCAGCACCCGAACGGGGGATGCAACTAATGAAAAACTGTTTTTT.

The genes are TRBV5-6 and TRBJ2-6, with 10 bases matching TRBD1. The CDR3 loop spans 18 amino acids. V gave up 1 base and J gave up 2 bases; unmatched junction bases: 6. The germline V gene encodes CDR1 SGHDT and CDR2 YYEEEE. The chain's CDR3 is CASSLSGTGETGANVLTF. The DNA of the CDR3 is TGTGCCAGCAGCTTGTCCGGGACAGGGGAGACTGGGGCCAACGTCCTGACTTTC.

The chain couples TRBV5-1 to TRBJ1-4; 7 positions match TRBD1. Germline assignment: CDR1 SGHRS and CDR2 YFSETQ. The CDR3 extends over 15 amino acids. J lost 8 bases, V lost 4 bases, and 11 bases had no gene match. The CDR3 spells CASSLYQGGGEKLFF. CDR3 coding DNA: TGCGCCAGCAGCCTCTACCAGGGGGGAGGAGAAAAACTGTTTTTT.

This clone was recorded only once. The chain has TRBV14 and TRBJ2-7, with a possible D match to TRBD1 (6 bases). The CDR3 covers 13 residues. Germline V CDR1 and CDR2: SGHDN, FVKESK. V lost 1 base to trimming and J lost 5 bases, with 9 bases between them. The CDR3 nucleotides are TGTGCCAGCAGCCAAGTGGGGGCCCACGAGCAGTACTTC. Translation: CASSQVGAHEQYF.

This clone turned up a few times. V gene TRBV29-1 combines with J gene TRBJ1-2; D unresolved. CDR3 length equals 11 residues. Between the trimmed V and J ends, which lost 7 bases and 8 bases, there was a span of 14 bases. Germline V lookup: CDR1 SQVTM, CDR2 ANQGSEA. DNA of the CDR3: TGCAGCGCCCCAGAAGAATACGGCTACACCTTC. Translation: CSAPEEYGYTF. The full variable domain, rest sourced from reference TRBV29-1 and TRBJ1-2, is SAVISQKPSRDICQRGTSLTIQCQVDSQVTMMFWYRQQPGQSLTLIATANQGSEATYESGFVIDKFPISRPNLTFSTLTVSNMSPEDSSIYLCSAPEEYGYTFGSGTRLTVV.

The chain is built from TRBV14 and TRBJ2-2; D may be TRBD2 (5 bases). The germline CDR1 and CDR2 sequences are SGHDN and FVKESK. This CDR3 comprises 14 residues. Trimming stripped 4 bases from V and 4 bases from J, with 10 bases between. CDR3 residues: CASSLLDSTGELFF. For the CDR3, the DNA is TGTGCCAGCAGCCTACTAGATTCCACCGGGGAGCTGTTTTTT.

The chain joins TRBV10-3 to TRBJ1-3; TRBD1 might be the D (6 bases). The germline V gene has CDR1 ENHRY and CDR2 SYGVKD. The CDR3 spans 15 residues. Trimming left V 5 bases short and J 4 bases short, with 15 bases between. The CDR3 nucleotides read TGTGCCATCAGTCCAGGACAGACTCTGGGAAACACCATATATTTT. Translating gives CAISPGQTLGNTIYF.

The V and J genes are TRBV19 and TRBJ1-1; D not certain. The CDR3 runs to 12 residues. V lost 7 bases and J 1 base, leaving 7 bases between the germline ends. CDR1 and CDR2 from the germline V gene are LNHDA and SQIVND (reference sequence). The CDR3 DNA reads TGTGCCAGTAAGACTGGGAACACTGAAGCTTTCTTT. It yields the protein CASKTGNTEAFF.

The chain employs TRBV18 and TRBJ2-6; a possible D gene is TRBD2 (5 bases). In germline, CDR1 is KGHSH, CDR2 LQKENI. Between the trimmed V and J ends, which lost 3 bases and 2 bases, there was a span of 14 bases. The CDR3 length is 17 residues. The CDR3 nucleotides read TGTGCCAGCTCACCTCTCGGGGTGGCTGCTGGGGCCAACGTCCTGACTTTC. It encodes CASSPLGVAAGANVLTF.

The chain joins TRBV5-6 to TRBJ2-3; 14 bases agree with TRBD2. Germline V gene sequence: CDR1 SGHDT, CDR2 YYEEEE. CDR3 length: 17 residues. The junction had 9 bases not matched to a gene; V was cut back by 4 bases and J by 5 bases. The CDR3, as DNA: TGTGCCAGCAGCGGATCGACTAGCGGGGGGGCCGTAGATACGCAGTATTTT. Its translation is CASSGSTSGGAVDTQYF.

The chain recombines TRBV7-8 with TRBJ2-7, with 11 nucleotides matching TRBD2. This CDR3 has 15 residues. The germline V gene encodes CDR1 SGHVS and CDR2 FQNEAQ. J was trimmed by 2 bases and V by 4 bases; bases with no gene match: 4. The CDR3 loop is CASSSGTSGPYEQYV. The CDR3 coding sequence is TGTGCCAGCAGCTCCGGGACTAGCGGACCCTACGAGCAGTACGTC.

The genes are TRBV7-2 and TRBJ2-2, with 14 bases identical to TRBD2. The CDR3 contains 16 residues. J lost 7 bases, V lost 5 bases, and 6 bases had no gene match. Germline V lookup: CDR1 SGHTA, CDR2 FQGNSA. In DNA, the CDR3 is TGTGCCAGCAGCCAGACTAGCGGGAGGGCCCACGGGGAGCTGTTTTTT. Its protein is CASSQTSGRAHGELFF.

The chain links TRBV7-2 to TRBJ2-3; 7 nucleotides align to TRBD2. Germline assignment: CDR1 SGHTA and CDR2 FQGNSA. V shed 6 bases and J 4 bases; nucleotides not matched to a gene: 13. The CDR3 runs 16 residues. CDR3 sequence (DNA): TGTGCCAGCAGTTCCCCTCTGGCGGGGGTCCCAGATACGCAGTATTTT. Translation gives CASSSPLAGVPDTQYF.

J is TRBJ1-1 and V is TRBV5-5, with TRBD1 as a possible D gene (5 bases). Per the germline V gene, CDR1 is SGHKS and CDR2 is YYEKEE (reference sequence). V was pared by 0 bases and J by 6 bases, with 12 bases between. CDR3 length: 14 amino acids. CDR3 in amino acids: CASSLVWGPAEAFF. As DNA, the CDR3 is TGTGCCAGCAGCTTGGTATGGGGCCCGGCTGAAGCTTTCTTT.

The chain combines TRBV7-2 with TRBJ1-3; the D is unclear. The germline V gene has CDR1 SGHTA and CDR2 FQGNSA. The CDR3 totals 13 residues. Trimming pared 7 bases from V and 4 bases from J, leaving 11 bases between. The CDR3 region is CASNYRPGNTIYF. In nucleotides, the CDR3 is TGTGCCAGCAACTATAGACCGGGAAACACCATATATTTT.

The rearrangement joins TRBV7-6 to TRBJ2-1; maybe TRBD1 (6 bases). This CDR3 comprises 17 residues. With 0 bases removed from V and 5 bases from J, the gap between germline ends came to 17 bases. Germline CDR1 reads SGHVS; CDR2 reads FNYEAQ. The DNA for the CDR3 is TGTGCCAGCAGCTTAGCGCTTCTGGGGGCCGACCACAATGAGCAGTTCTTC. It translates to CASSLALLGADHNEQFF.

The chain combines TRBV7-9 with TRBJ1-4; weak D call: TRBD1 (6 bases). The germline V gene encodes CDR1 SEHNR and CDR2 FQNEAQ (reference sequence). The CDR3 is made up of 17 amino acids. Trimming cost V 5 bases and J 0 bases, with 16 bases left between them. This CDR3 is CASSHLGEGATNEKLFF. For the CDR3, the DNA is TGTGCCAGCAGCCACCTCGGGGAGGGGGCAACTAATGAAAAACTGTTTTTT.

This rearrangement joins TRBV28 to TRBJ2-3, with 11 bases matching TRBD2. In germline, CDR1 is MDHEN, CDR2 SYDVKM. Losses at the gene ends were 3 bases for V and 0 bases for J; bases not matched to a gene: 2. This CDR3 has 16 residues. The CDR3, as DNA: TGTGCCAGCAGTTTGGGACTAGCGGAGAGCACAGATACGCAGTATTTT. This gives the protein CASSLGLAESTDTQYF.

This sequence joins TRBV5-6 and TRBJ2-7; 9 bases map to TRBD2. J gave up 9 bases and V 4 bases, and 14 bases lay outside the gene matches. The CDR3 totals 15 residues. Germline CDR1 SGHDT, CDR2 YYEEEE. The CDR3 loop is CASSRGASGVVWQYV. The CDR3, as DNA: TGTGCCAGCAGCCGTGGGGCTAGCGGGGTCGTGTGGCAGTACGTC.

The chain couples TRBV18 to TRBJ2-2, with D possibly matching TRBD2 (5 bases). Germline lookup yields CDR1 KGHSH and CDR2 LQKENI. This CDR3 contains 14 residues. The V end lost 3 bases, the J end lost 4 bases, and 9 bases lay between the germline ends. In DNA form, the CDR3 reads TGTGCCAGCTCACCGGCTAGCTTCACCGGGGAGCTGTTTTTT. Translating gives CASSPASFTGELFF.

This clone appeared once. The chain recombines TRBV10-3 with TRBJ2-5, with TRBD2 as a possible D gene (6 bases). The V gene lost 5 bases and the J gene lost 4 bases, with 11 bases spanning the gap. The V gene's germline CDR1 is ENHRY and CDR2 SYGVKD. This CDR3 has 13 amino acids. CDR3 coding DNA: TGTGCCATCAGTTGGGGGGTAGGAGAGACCCAGTACTTC. This encodes CAISWGVGETQYF.

In nucleotides, the CDR3 is TGTGCCAGCACTACGGACAGGGGGATTCAGCCCCAGCATTTT. It codes for CASTTDRGIQPQHF. The chain links TRBV2 to TRBJ1-5, with 10 bases that match TRBD1. Germline CDR1 is SNHLY and CDR2 is FYNNEI. The CDR3 is 14 amino acids. V gave up 7 bases and J gave up 6 bases; unmatched junction bases: 6.

V gene TRBV11-2 combines with J gene TRBJ1-2; D might be TRBD1 (6 bases). Looked up from germline, CDR1 is SGHAT and CDR2 is FQNNGV. The V gene lost 1 base and the J gene lost 2 bases, with 11 bases spanning the gap. The CDR3 runs 15 residues. The CDR3 spells CASSLVLGGNYGYTF. In DNA form, the CDR3 reads TGTGCCAGCAGCTTAGTGCTAGGGGGAAACTATGGCTACACCTTC. The full variable domain, rest sourced from reference TRBV11-2 and TRBJ1-2, is EAGVAQSPRYKIIEKRQSVAFWCNPISGHATLYWYQQILGQGPKLLIQFQNNGVVDDSQLPKDRFSAERLKGVDSTLKIQPAKLEDSAVYLCASSLVLGGNYGYTFGSGTRLTVV.

V is TRBV4-3 and J is TRBJ2-2, with 7 bases matching TRBD2. The ends lost 0 bases at V and 2 bases at J; junction bases unmatched: 6. The V gene's germline CDR1 is LGHNA and CDR2 YSLEER. The CDR3 totals 17 residues. The CDR3 reads CASSQDRGSRNTGELFF. The CDR3 DNA is TGCGCCAGCAGCCAAGATCGCGGGAGTAGAAACACCGGGGAGCTGTTTTTT.